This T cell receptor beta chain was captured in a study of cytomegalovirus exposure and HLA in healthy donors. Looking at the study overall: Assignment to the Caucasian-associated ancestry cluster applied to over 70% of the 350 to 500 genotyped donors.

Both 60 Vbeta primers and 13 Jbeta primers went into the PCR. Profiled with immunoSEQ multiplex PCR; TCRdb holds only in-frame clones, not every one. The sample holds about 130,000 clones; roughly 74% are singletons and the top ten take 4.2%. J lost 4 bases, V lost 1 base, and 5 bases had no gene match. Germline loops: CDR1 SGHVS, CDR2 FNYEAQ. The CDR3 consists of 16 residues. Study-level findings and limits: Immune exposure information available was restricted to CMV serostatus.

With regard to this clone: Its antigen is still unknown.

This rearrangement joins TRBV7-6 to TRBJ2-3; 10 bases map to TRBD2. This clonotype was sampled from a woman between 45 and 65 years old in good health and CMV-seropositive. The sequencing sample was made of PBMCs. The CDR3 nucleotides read TGTGCCAGCAGCTTAGGACTAGCGGGCCATTCAGATACGCAGTATTTT. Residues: CASSLGLAGHSDTQYF.